The sequence of this T cell receptor beta chain was determined in a study of OX40 agonist ivuxolimab in advanced cancers. Looking at the study overall: Those enrolled were approximately 83% male, with a mean age of approximately 60 years and ages from roughly 23 to 79.

Libraries were prepared by immunoSEQ multiplex PCR; TCRdb keeps only in-frame clonotypes and omits some of them. In the table there are about 46,000 clones, approximately 85% of which are singletons. No patient had autoimmune disease or received systemic immunosuppression. Baseline was the first blood sampling point, followed by cycle 4 day 1 and cycle 7 day 1. In regard to this clone: Its antigen is unidentified.

Trimming shortened V by 6 bases and J by 0 bases, and 20 bases separated the two germline ends. CDR1 LNHDA and CDR2 SQIVND come from the germline V gene (reference sequence). CDR3 size: 17 residues. General observations from the study: Expanded peripheral T cells had an undetermined antigen specificity.

The sample consisted of CD4+ or CD8+ T cells sorted from blood, taken in a trial of the OX40 agonist ivuxolimab. The receptor was isolated from an adult with an advanced solid tumor such as melanoma, head and neck, liver or kidney cancer. This chain links TRBV19 with TRBJ1-1; D perhaps matches TRBD1 (5 bases). CDR3 protein: CASRLTASYFMNTEAFF. The CDR3 DNA reads TGTGCCAGTAGGTTGACAGCGTCTTATTTTATGAACACTGAAGCTTTCTTT.